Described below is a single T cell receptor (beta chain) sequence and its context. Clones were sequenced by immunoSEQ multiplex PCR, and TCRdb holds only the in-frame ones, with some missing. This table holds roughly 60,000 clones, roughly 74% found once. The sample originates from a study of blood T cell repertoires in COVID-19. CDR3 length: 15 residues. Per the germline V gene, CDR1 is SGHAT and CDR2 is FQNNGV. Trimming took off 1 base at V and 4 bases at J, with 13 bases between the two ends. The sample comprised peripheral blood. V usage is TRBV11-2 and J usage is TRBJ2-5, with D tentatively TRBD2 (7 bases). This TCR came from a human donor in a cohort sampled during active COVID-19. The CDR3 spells CASSLGGRGPETQYF. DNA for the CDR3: TGTGCCAGCAGCTTAGGAGGGCGGGGGCCAGAGACCCAGTACTTC.